The sequence of this T cell receptor beta chain was determined in a study of regulatory T cells in long-lasting Graves disease. CDR1 is MNHNS, CDR2 SASEGT, per germline. V shed 10 bases and J 8 bases; nucleotides not matched to a gene: 6. This CDR3 is 12 amino acids long. Time point: newly diagnosed GD, antithyroid drugs for less than 3 months. From RNA extracted from PBMCs, the TCR library was made. This clonotype appeared many times. Researchers made TCR beta libraries by using iRepertoire HTBI primers and running Arm-PCR on CDR3 regions. One entry per CDR3 protein results from TCRdb running MiXCR on the multiplex PCR reads. The table has a few hundred thousand distinct CDR3 sequences, about 17% seen once. The same data also went into a second study, on T cells in Graves' hyperthyroidism and ophthalmopathy. That study adds: HTBI primers were the set used in a first-round RT-PCR of the TCR CDR3.

The chain couples TRBV6-1 to TRBJ1-3, with 9 bases identical to TRBD1. The material was peripheral blood mononuclear cells (PBMCs), obtained at new diagnosis, from a patient treated with antithyroid drugs. The sequence was collected from a woman aged 25-40 years with Graves disease. DNA of the CDR3: TGTGCCACCCAACAGGGGGCCTACACCATATATTTT. It is translated as CATQQGAYTIYF.